This TCR beta chain emerged from a study of regulatory T cells in long-lasting Graves disease. General study findings and limits: Patients with persistent disease showed a bias toward TRBV28, TRBJ1-2 and TRBJ2-5.

Time point specified: persistent/refractory GD, antithyroid drugs over 5 years with positive TRAb. From PBMCs, RNA was extracted and then used to make the TCR library. A note on this clonotype: Its target is not known.

V lost 4 bases, J lost 4 bases, and 10 bases lay in between. The CDR3 runs 12 residues. Germline assignment: CDR1 SQVTM and CDR2 ANQGSEA. Researchers made TCR beta libraries by using iRepertoire HTBI primers and running Arm-PCR on CDR3 regions. TCRdb re-called the multiplex PCR reads with MiXCR, one entry per CDR3 protein. The sample includes around 400,000 distinct CDR3 sequences, roughly a fifth seen only once; the top ten take roughly an eighth. Sequenced material: peripheral blood mononuclear cells (PBMCs), taken when the disease was refractory, from a patient treated with antithyroid drugs. The source is a female donor with Graves disease. The rearrangement uses TRBV29-1 and TRBJ1-1; unclear D gene. The CDR3 coding sequence is TGCAGCGTTGTTCCGCCGGGCACTGAAGCTTTCTTT. Protein sequence: CSVVPPGTEAFF.